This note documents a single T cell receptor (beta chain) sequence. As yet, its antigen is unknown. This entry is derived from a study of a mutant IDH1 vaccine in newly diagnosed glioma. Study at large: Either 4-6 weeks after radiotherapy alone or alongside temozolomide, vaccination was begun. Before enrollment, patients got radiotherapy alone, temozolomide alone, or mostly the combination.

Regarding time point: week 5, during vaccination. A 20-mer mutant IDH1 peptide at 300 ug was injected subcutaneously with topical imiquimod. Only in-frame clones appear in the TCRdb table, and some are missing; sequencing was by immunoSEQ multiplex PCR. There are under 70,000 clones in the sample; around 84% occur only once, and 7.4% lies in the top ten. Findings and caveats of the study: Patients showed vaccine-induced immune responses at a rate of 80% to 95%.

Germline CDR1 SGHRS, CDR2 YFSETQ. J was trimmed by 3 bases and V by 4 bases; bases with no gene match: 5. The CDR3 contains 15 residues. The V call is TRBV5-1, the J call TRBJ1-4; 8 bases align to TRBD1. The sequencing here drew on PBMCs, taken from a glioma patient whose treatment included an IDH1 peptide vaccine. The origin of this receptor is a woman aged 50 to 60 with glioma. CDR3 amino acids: CASSPGQGSNEKLFF. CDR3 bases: TGCGCCAGCAGCCCTGGACAGGGTTCTAATGAAAAACTGTTTTTT.